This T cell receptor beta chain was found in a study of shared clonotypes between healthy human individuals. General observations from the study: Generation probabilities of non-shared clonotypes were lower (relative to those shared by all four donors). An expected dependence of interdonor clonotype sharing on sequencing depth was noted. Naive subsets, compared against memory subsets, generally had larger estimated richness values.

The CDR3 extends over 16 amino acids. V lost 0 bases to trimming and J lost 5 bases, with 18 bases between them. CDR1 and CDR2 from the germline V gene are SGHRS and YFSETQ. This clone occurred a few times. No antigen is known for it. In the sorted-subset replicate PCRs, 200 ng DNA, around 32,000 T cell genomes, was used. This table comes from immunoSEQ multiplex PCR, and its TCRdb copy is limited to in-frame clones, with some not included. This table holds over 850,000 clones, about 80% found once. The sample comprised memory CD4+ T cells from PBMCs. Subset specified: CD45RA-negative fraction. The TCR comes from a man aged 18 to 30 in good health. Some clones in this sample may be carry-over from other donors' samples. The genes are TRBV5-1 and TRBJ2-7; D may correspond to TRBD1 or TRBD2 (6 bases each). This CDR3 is CASSLAQWGALDEQYF. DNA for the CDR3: TGCGCCAGCAGCTTGGCTCAGTGGGGGGCTTTAGACGAGCAGTACTTC.